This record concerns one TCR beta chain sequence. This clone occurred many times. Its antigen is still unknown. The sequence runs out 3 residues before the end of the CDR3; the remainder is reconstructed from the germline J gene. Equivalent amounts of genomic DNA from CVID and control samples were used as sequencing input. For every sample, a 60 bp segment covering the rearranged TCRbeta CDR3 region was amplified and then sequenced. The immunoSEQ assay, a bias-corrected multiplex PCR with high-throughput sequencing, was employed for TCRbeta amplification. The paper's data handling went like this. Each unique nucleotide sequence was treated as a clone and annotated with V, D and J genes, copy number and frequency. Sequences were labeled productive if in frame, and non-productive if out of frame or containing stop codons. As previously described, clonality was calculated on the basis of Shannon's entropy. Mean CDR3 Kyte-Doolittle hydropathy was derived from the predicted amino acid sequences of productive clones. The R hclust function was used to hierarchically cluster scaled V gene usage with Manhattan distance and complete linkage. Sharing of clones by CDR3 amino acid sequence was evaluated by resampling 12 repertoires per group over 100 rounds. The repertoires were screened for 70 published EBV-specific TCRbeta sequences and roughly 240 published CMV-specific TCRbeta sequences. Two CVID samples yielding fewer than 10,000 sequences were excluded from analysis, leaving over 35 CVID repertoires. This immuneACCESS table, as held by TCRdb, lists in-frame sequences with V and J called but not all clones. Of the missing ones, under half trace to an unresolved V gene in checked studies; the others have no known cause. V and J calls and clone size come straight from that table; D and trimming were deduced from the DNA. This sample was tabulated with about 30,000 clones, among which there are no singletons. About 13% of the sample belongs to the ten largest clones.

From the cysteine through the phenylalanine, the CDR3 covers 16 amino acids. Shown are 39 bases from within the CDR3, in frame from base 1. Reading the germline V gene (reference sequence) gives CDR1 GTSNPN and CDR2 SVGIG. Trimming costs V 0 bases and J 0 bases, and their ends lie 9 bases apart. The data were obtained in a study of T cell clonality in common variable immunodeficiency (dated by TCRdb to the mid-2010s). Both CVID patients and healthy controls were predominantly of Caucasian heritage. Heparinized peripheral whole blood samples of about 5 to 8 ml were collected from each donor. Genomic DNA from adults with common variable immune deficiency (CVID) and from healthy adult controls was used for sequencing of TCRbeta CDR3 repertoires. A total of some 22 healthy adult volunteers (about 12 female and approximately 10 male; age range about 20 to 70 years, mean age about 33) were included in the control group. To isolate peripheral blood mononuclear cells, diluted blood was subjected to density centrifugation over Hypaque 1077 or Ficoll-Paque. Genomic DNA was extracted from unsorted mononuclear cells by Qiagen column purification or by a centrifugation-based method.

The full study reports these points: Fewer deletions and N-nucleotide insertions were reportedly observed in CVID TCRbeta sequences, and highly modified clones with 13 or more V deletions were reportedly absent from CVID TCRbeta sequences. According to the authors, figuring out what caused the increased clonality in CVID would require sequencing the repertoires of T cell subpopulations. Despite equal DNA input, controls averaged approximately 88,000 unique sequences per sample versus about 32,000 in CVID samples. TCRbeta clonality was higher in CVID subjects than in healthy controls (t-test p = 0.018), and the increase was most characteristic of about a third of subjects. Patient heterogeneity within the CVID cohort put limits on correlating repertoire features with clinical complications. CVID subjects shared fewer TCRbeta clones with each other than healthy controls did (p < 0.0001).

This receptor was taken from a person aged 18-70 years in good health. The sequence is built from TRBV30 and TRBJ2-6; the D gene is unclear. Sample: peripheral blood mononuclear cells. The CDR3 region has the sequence CAWSVPPDSGANVLTF. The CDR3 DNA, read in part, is TGTGCCTGGAGTGTACCCCCAGACTCTGGGGCCAACGTC.